These 28 T cell receptor beta chains originate from one sample sequenced in a study of PD-L1 blockade in urothelial cancer. The protocol was immunoSEQ multiplex PCR, while the TCRdb copy is restricted to in-frame clones and leaves out a portion. The table shows tens of thousands of clones, with approximately 72% occurring only once. Described time point: pretreatment peripheral blood. Material: PBMCs, obtained around atezolizumab (anti-PD-L1) treatment. The origin of the receptors is a man between 65 and 85 years old with urothelial cancer.

The genes are TRBV7-2 and TRBJ2-5; possible D gene TRBD1, 5 bases. The V end lost 1 base, the J end lost 6 bases, and 21 bases lay between the germline ends. Germline V lookup: CDR1 SGHTA, CDR2 FQGNSA. CDR3 length: 17 residues. The CDR3 sequence: CASSLESGVSRVKTQYF. For the CDR3, the DNA is TGTGCCAGCAGCTTAGAATCCGGAGTATCCAGGGTCAAGACCCAGTACTTC.

This chain joins TRBV2 and TRBJ1-5; TRBD1 might be the D (6 bases). The CDR3 contains 13 residues. Germline-derived CDR1 and CDR2 are SNHLY and FYNNEI. V was shortened by 6 bases and J by 4 bases, with 10 bases between the two germline ends. In nucleotides, the CDR3 is TGTGCCAGCAGCCCCGACAGGAATCAGCCCCAGCATTTT. Protein: CASSPDRNQPQHF.

This chain uses TRBV2 with TRBJ1-4, with D uncertain. Per the germline V gene, CDR1 is SNHLY and CDR2 is FYNNEI. Trimming removed 5 bases at V and 0 bases at J, with 13 bases between. This CDR3 contains 16 residues. The CDR3 reads CASSSSRSTTNEKLFF. DNA of the CDR3: TGTGCCAGCAGTTCGTCCCGGAGTACAACTAATGAAAAACTGTTTTTT.

The gene calls are TRBV7-8 and TRBJ2-7; 9 nucleotides align to TRBD2. Germline V gives CDR1 SGHVS, CDR2 FQNEAQ. This CDR3 contains 16 residues. V was clipped by 5 bases and J by 7 bases; unmatched bases: 15. The DNA of the CDR3 is TGTGCCAGCAGCGTTACTAGCGGGCTACAGCCGGGGGAGCAGTACTTC. This encodes CASSVTSGLQPGEQYF.

This clone was recorded once. The J gene is TRBJ1-1, the V gene TRBV5-4, with 7 bases matching TRBD1. Germline CDR1 SGHNT, CDR2 YYREEE (reference sequence). Unmatched junction bases numbered 3, after V lost 4 bases and J lost 3 bases. The CDR3 has 13 residues. CDR3 region: CASSRQGYTEAFF. CDR3 DNA sequence: TGTGCCAGCAGCCGACAGGGTTACACTGAAGCTTTCTTT.

The CDR3 sequence: CASADRYNEQFF. CDR3 coding DNA: TGTGCCAGCGCCGACAGATACAATGAGCAGTTCTTC. The chain has TRBV2 and TRBJ2-1; D is possibly TRBD1 (5 bases). Trimming removed 8 bases from V and 4 bases from J, with 9 bases in between. Germline V gene sequence: CDR1 SNHLY, CDR2 FYNNEI. This CDR3 region has 12 residues.

V usage is TRBV6-5 and J usage is TRBJ1-2; D unresolved. The ends were cut back, 6 bases at V and 0 bases at J, with 14 bases in the middle. CDR3 size: 15 residues. The germline V gene encodes CDR1 MNHEY and CDR2 SVGAGI. In nucleotides, the CDR3 is TGTGCCAGCAGGCGTCGGGTAGCCCCTAACTATGGCTACACCTTC. Encoded protein: CASRRRVAPNYGYTF.

This chain links TRBV11-2 with TRBJ2-1, with 9 nucleotides matching TRBD2. The V segment lost 5 bases and the J segment 6 bases; nucleotides outside the gene matches: 8. This CDR3 has 15 residues. Germline values: CDR1 SGHAT, CDR2 FQNNGV. CDR3 bases: TGTGCCAGCAGCCGTCAGGCGGGGGGGCCCAATGAGCAGTTCTTC. This encodes CASSRQAGGPNEQFF.

The genes are TRBV6-1 and TRBJ1-1; the D is unclear. The ends were cut back, 5 bases at V and 11 bases at J, with 15 bases in the middle. The length of the CDR3 is 12 residues. Looked up from germline, CDR1 is MNHNS and CDR2 is SASEGT. This CDR3 reads CASSTWTNWAFF. As DNA, the CDR3 is TGTGCCAGCAGTACATGGACTAACTGGGCTTTCTTT.

The V and J genes are TRBV29-1 and TRBJ2-7, with a weak D call TRBD2 (7 bases). Germline V gene sequence: CDR1 SQVTM, CDR2 ANQGSEA. The CDR3 contains 13 residues. V lost 1 base and J lost 2, with 9 bases in between. CDR3 sequence (DNA): TGCAGCGTTGAAGGGGGGGGCACCTACGAGCAGTACTTC. This translates into CSVEGGGTYEQYF.

The rearrangement joins TRBV7-3 to TRBJ2-1, with 16 bases aligning to TRBD2. V lost 0 bases and J lost 0; bases outside the gene matches: 8. Germline V gene data show CDR1 as SGHTA and CDR2 as FQGTGA. This CDR3 is built from 21 residues. The CDR3 loop reads CASSLTGTSGGALSSYNEQFF. The CDR3 DNA reads as TGTGCCAGCAGCTTAACGGGGACTAGCGGGGGGGCCCTTAGCTCCTACAATGAGCAGTTCTTC. Based on the CDR3 plus reference TRBV7-3 and TRBJ2-1, the full variable domain is GAGVSQTPSNKVTEKGKYVELRCDPISGHTALYWYRQSLGQGPEFLIYFQGTGAADDSGLPNDRFFAVRPEGSVSTLKIQRTERGDSAVYLCASSLTGTSGGALSSYNEQFFGPGTRLTVL.

The genes are TRBV7-6 and TRBJ1-3, with D possibly matching TRBD1 (6 bases). The germline V gene has CDR1 SGHVS and CDR2 FNYEAQ. The ends were cut back, 2 bases at V and 4 bases at J, with 18 bases in the middle. The CDR3 consists of 17 residues. The CDR3 nucleotides read TGTGCCAGCAGCTTACAGGGGCGACAGACCGCCGGAAACACCATATATTTT. Its protein is CASSLQGRQTAGNTIYF.

This chain uses TRBV21-1 with TRBJ2-7; the table's D gene call, TRBD1, was not cross checked with the DNA. TRBV21-1 is described as a pseudogene. The CDR3 runs 15 residues. The DNA of the CDR3 is TGTGCCAGCAGCAAAGACAGGGGCAGGAGCTACGAGCAGTACTTC. Encoded protein: CASSKDRGRSYEQYF.

The gene calls are TRBV28 and TRBJ2-2; no clear D gene. The CDR3 has 14 residues. Germline CDR1 and CDR2: MDHEN and SYDVKM. V was clipped by 7 bases and J by 4 bases, with 13 bases between them. The CDR3 coding sequence is TGTGCCAGCATAAGGAGAATGGGCACCGGGGAGCTGTTTTTT. Translated: CASIRRMGTGELFF. The whole variable domain, remainder taken from reference TRBV28 and TRBJ2-2, is DVKVTQSSRYLVKRTGEKVFLECVQDMDHENMFWYRQDPGLGLRLIYFSYDVKMKEKGDIPEGYSVSREKKERFSLILESASTNQTSMYLCASIRRMGTGELFFGEGSRLTVL.

The chain joins TRBV7-2 to TRBJ2-1, with TRBD2 identical over 12 bases. The germline gives CDR1 SGHTA, CDR2 FQGNSA. Unmatched junction bases numbered 4, after V lost 1 base and J lost 6 bases. This CDR3 spans 16 amino acids. The CDR3 reads CASSLVATSGSNEQFF. CDR3 DNA: TGTGCCAGCAGCTTAGTGGCGACTAGCGGGAGCAATGAGCAGTTCTTC. Supplemented by reference TRBV7-2 and TRBJ2-1, the full variable domain reads GAGVSQSPSNKVTEKGKDVELRCDPISGHTALYWYRQSLGQGLEFLIYFQGNSAPDKSGLPSDRFSAERTGGSVSTLTIQRTQQEDSAVYLCASSLVATSGSNEQFFGPGTRLTVL.

This clone appeared a few times. V gene TRBV5-1 combines with J gene TRBJ2-3; 8 nucleotides line up with TRBD1. From germline, CDR1 is SGHRS and CDR2 YFSETQ. This CDR3 region has 15 residues. Trimming removed 1 base from V and 5 bases from J; junction bases left unmatched: 6. The CDR3 coding sequence is TGCGCCAGCAGCTTGACTGGACAGGGAATAGATACGCAGTATTTT. This codes for CASSLTGQGIDTQYF.

V and J are TRBV18 and TRBJ2-5, with 10 positions matching TRBD2. Germline V gene data show CDR1 as KGHSH and CDR2 as LQKENI. Germline trimming cut 4 bases from V and 4 bases from J; bases unmatched to any gene: 0. The CDR3 length is 13 residues. CDR3 DNA sequence: TGTGCCAGCTCACGACTAGCGGGAGAGACCCAGTACTTC. It codes for CASSRLAGETQYF.

The chain is built from TRBV4-1 and TRBJ2-7; no clear D. The CDR3 runs to 13 residues. Trimming shortened V by 0 bases and J by 3 bases, and 6 bases separated the two germline ends. The V gene's germline CDR1 is MGHRA and CDR2 YSYEKL. The CDR3 sequence is CASSQDRGYEQYF. DNA for the CDR3: TGCGCCAGCAGCCAAGATCGCGGCTACGAGCAGTACTTC.

The gene calls are TRBV7-8 and TRBJ1-6, with a possible D match to TRBD1 (5 bases). This CDR3 comprises 17 residues. Germline CDR1 is SGHVS and CDR2 is FQNEAQ. V lost 5 bases to trimming and J lost 9 bases, with 23 bases between them. CDR3 sequence: CASSDQGNRAWGSPLHF. Here the CDR3 DNA reads TGTGCCAGCAGCGACCAGGGTAATCGGGCCTGGGGTTCACCCCTCCACTTT.

The V and J genes are TRBV2 and TRBJ2-5, with TRBD1 matching over 8 bases. There are 13 residues in the CDR3. Germline-derived CDR1 and CDR2 are SNHLY and FYNNEI. Trimming removed 8 bases from V and 2 bases from J; junction bases left unmatched: 4. CDR3 coding DNA: TGTGCCAGCCGGGACAGGATTCAAGAGACCCAGTACTTC. Translated: CASRDRIQETQYF. Using reference TRBV2 and TRBJ2-5 for the parts outside the CDR3, the full variable domain is EPEVTQTPSHQVTQMGQEVILRCVPISNHLYFYWYRQILGQKVEFLVSFYNNEISEKSEIFDDQFSVERPDGSNFTLKIRSTKLEDSAMYFCASRDRIQETQYFGPGTRLLVL.

A word on this clone: One junction end does not reproduce the germline sequence, and a read error may be involved. The V call is TRBV13, the J call TRBJ2-7, with 8 bases matching TRBD1. Germline V gives CDR1 PRHDT, CDR2 FYEKMQ (reference sequence). The CDR3 runs 12 residues. The CDR3 region is CASSSPGQVFAF. Here the CDR3 DNA reads TGTGCCAGCAGCTCTCCGGGACAGGTCTTCGCCTTC.

This clone was observed a single time. The chain links TRBV10-3 to TRBJ2-3; 15 bases are a match to TRBD2. The germline gives CDR1 ENHRY, CDR2 SYGVKD. V lost 4 bases and J lost 2; bases outside the gene matches: 4. The CDR3 extends over 17 amino acids. Here the CDR3 reads CAISGTSGRAITDTQYF. CDR3 in DNA: TGTGCCATCAGTGGGACTAGCGGGAGGGCCATCACAGATACGCAGTATTTT.

The genes are TRBV12-5 and TRBJ2-7; 7 nucleotides line up with TRBD2. CDR1 and CDR2 from the germline V gene are LGHNT and FRNRAP. This CDR3 region has 14 residues. Unmatched junction bases numbered 11, after V lost 5 bases and J lost 7 bases. This chain's CDR3 is CASGPRGGEVEQYF. CDR3 nucleotides: TGTGCTAGTGGTCCCCGGGGAGGGGAAGTGGAGCAGTACTTC.

V and J are TRBV27 and TRBJ2-5; 11 bases fit TRBD1. The V segment lost 6 bases and the J segment 2 bases; nucleotides outside the gene matches: 5. In germline, CDR1 is MNHEY, CDR2 SMNVEV (reference sequence). This CDR3 comprises 15 residues. This CDR3 is CASSPGTGGQETQYF. The CDR3 nucleotides read TGTGCCAGCAGCCCCGGGACAGGGGGGCAAGAGACCCAGTACTTC.

This clone has only a few counts. The chain links TRBV28 to TRBJ2-7, with 7 bases fitting TRBD2. The V gene end was trimmed by 8 bases and the J gene end by 2 bases; junction bases not matched to a gene: 9. In germline, CDR1 is MDHEN, CDR2 SYDVKM. This CDR3 is built from 14 residues. The CDR3 loop is CASLRASGTYEQYF. CDR3 DNA: TGTGCCAGCCTTAGGGCTAGCGGTACCTACGAGCAGTACTTC.

The V call is TRBV5-4, the J call TRBJ2-5, with 14 bases lining up with TRBD2. J gave up 5 bases and V 4 bases, and 4 bases lay outside the gene matches. The germline gives CDR1 SGHNT, CDR2 YYREEE (reference sequence). This CDR3 has 15 amino acids. The CDR3 region is CASSTGLAGVETQYF. The CDR3 nucleotides are TGTGCCAGCAGCACGGGACTAGCGGGAGTGGAGACCCAGTACTTC.

This clone turned up a few times. The CDR3: CASSTGWSNYGYTF. Here the CDR3 DNA reads TGTGCCAGCAGCACAGGGTGGTCTAACTATGGCTACACCTTC. This rearrangement joins TRBV6-1 to TRBJ1-2; D may be TRBD1 (6 bases). The CDR3 runs 14 residues. V was cut by 6 bases and J by 0 bases, with 11 bases left in between. CDR1 and CDR2 (germline): MNHNS, SASEGT.

The V and J genes are TRBV7-8 and TRBJ1-1, with D possibly matching TRBD1 (6 bases). The V and J ends lost 5 bases and 4 bases respectively, with 14 bases between them. CDR1 is SGHVS and CDR2 is FQNEAQ in the germline V gene. The CDR3 contains 14 residues. Here the CDR3 DNA reads TGTGCCAGCAGCGCCTTAGGGGGTGGCACTGAAGCTTTCTTT. Translating it yields CASSALGGGTEAFF.